The present T cell receptor (beta chain) was sequenced within a study of T cells expressing NK-cell markers. Germline lookup yields CDR1 SGHTA and CDR2 FQGNSA. The CDR3 has 13 residues. TCRdb reprocessed the 5' RACE reads, with one entry per CDR3 protein and no DNA. The sample yields roughly 150,000 distinct CDR3 sequences, of which the top ten take up under 20%. The clonotype comes from a woman aged 18-70 years in good health. V usage is TRBV7-2 and J usage is TRBJ2-1; as DNA is missing, the TRBD1 call by TCRdb cannot be tested. Sequencing was carried out using blood T cells: a sorted CD56 or NKG2C T cell subset, CD4+ or CD8+ T cells, or bulk PBMC T cells (not recorded which). This CDR3 reads CASSFSGAAGQFF.